This TCR beta chain was captured in a study of post-analysis software for immune sequencing data. About the study: Some patients lacked subtype; others had relapsing-remitting, secondary progressive or progressive-relapsing disease.

Presence of unique molecular identifiers characterized the TCR beta cDNA libraries. MiXCR was run by TCRdb on the PCR reads, yielding one entry per CDR3 protein. This table has 750,000 to 950,000 distinct CDR3 sequences, about 53% appearing once. Study results and limitations: Co-batched samples clustered tightly together by F measure. Compared against controls, patients with multiple sclerosis displayed significantly lower normalized Chao1 diversity. Among roughly five TRBV segments more frequent in patients than controls were TRBV5-6, TRBV5-1 and TRBV20-1.

The V and J ends lost 7 bases and 4 bases respectively, with 16 bases between them. The length of the CDR3 is 13 residues. Germline-derived CDR1 and CDR2 are DFQATT and SNEGSKA (reference sequence). This clonotype was counted between two and nine times. The antigen remains unidentified. V gene TRBV20-1 combines with J gene TRBJ1-2, with unresolved D. Sequenced input: blood. This TCR was recovered from a girl aged 5 to 17 with multiple sclerosis. The CDR3 here is CSGIDPFTYGYTF. The CDR3 DNA reads TGCAGTGGCATAGACCCGTTCACCTATGGCTACACCTTC.